Each of the 22 T cell receptor beta chains below was sequenced from the same sample in a study of blood T cell repertoires in COVID-19. Sequencing used immunoSEQ multiplex PCR; TCRdb keeps in-frame clones, though not all of them. The sample shows around 45,000 clones, roughly 86% of them seen only once. Material: peripheral blood. All receptors derive from a man aged 55 to 70 with active COVID-19.

This chain connects TRBV7-2 to TRBJ1-4; TRBD1 agrees at 7 bases. Per the germline V gene, CDR1 is SGHTA and CDR2 is FQGNSA. The CDR3 extends over 14 amino acids. V trimming: 5 bases; J trimming: 4 bases; junction bases outside the gene matches: 4. CDR3 coding DNA: TGTGCCAGCAGCACGGGACAGAGTAATGAAAAACTGTTTTTT. This encodes CASSTGQSNEKLFF.

The chain employs TRBV30 and TRBJ1-6; D is ambiguous. V dropped 0 bases and J dropped 6 bases, with 21 bases sitting between them. The CDR3 runs to 18 residues. Looked up from germline, CDR1 is GTSNPN and CDR2 is SVGIG (reference sequence). CDR3 coding DNA: TGTGCCTGGAGTGTACGAAGGGAGAGTTTCCCGGGTAATTCACCCCTCCACTTT. This sequence encodes CAWSVRRESFPGNSPLHF.

The chain carries TRBV6-5 and TRBJ2-2; TRBD1 matches at 7 bases. J lost 1 base, V lost 7 bases, and 3 bases had no gene match. This CDR3 has 14 residues. Germline V CDR1 and CDR2: MNHEY, SVGAGI. Written as DNA, the CDR3 is TGTGCCAGCAAGAGGACAGGGAACACCGGGGAGCTGTTTTTT. Protein product: CASKRTGNTGELFF.

Only one count was recorded for this clone. J is TRBJ2-7 and V is TRBV6-2 or TRBV6-3; 7 nucleotides match TRBD1. V was clipped by 5 bases and J by 3 bases; unmatched bases: 4. Germline V CDR1 and CDR2: MNHEY, SVGEGT. The CDR3 runs to 13 residues. CDR3 in amino acids: CASSPGQLYEQYF. In DNA form, the CDR3 reads TGTGCCAGCAGTCCGGGACAGCTCTACGAGCAGTACTTC.

The chain couples TRBV5-3 to TRBJ2-4, with 9 nucleotides matching TRBD1. TRBV5-3 is filed as an ORF, its function uncertain. V trimming: 1 base; J trimming: 3 bases; junction bases outside the gene matches: 5. The CDR3 loop spans 16 amino acids. CDR3: CARSLRDRVDKNIQYF. As DNA, the CDR3 is TGTGCCAGAAGCTTGAGGGACAGGGTTGACAAAAACATTCAGTACTTC.

The V and J genes are TRBV5-1 and TRBJ2-7, with 11 bases that match TRBD2. There are 16 residues in the CDR3. Trimming removed 0 bases from V and 6 bases from J; junction bases left unmatched: 8. The V gene's germline CDR1 is SGHRS and CDR2 YFSETQ. The CDR3 DNA sequence: TGCGCCAGCAGCTTGGTTTTAGCGGGAGGGCCGAGCGAGCAGTACTTC. It codes for CASSLVLAGGPSEQYF. The variable domain in full, completed from reference TRBV5-1 and TRBJ2-7, reads KAGVTQTPRYLIKTRGQQVTLSCSPISGHRSVSWYQQTPGQGLQFLFEYFSETQRNKGNFPGRFSGRQFSNSRSEMNVSTLELGDSALYLCASSLVLAGGPSEQYFGPGTRLTVT.

This clone was seen only once. V is TRBV23-1 and J is TRBJ2-4, with TRBD1 as a possible D gene (5 bases). TRBV23-1 falls under the ORF class, with uncertain function. The CDR3 covers 12 residues. Trimming cost V 7 bases and J 6 bases, with 10 bases left between them. CDR3 in DNA: TGCGCCAGCACGACAGTAGGAAACATTCAGTACTTC. Translating gives CASTTVGNIQYF.

This chain links TRBV6-2 or TRBV6-3 with TRBJ2-1; TRBD1 matches at 12 bases. The trim removed 6 bases at V and 8 bases at J, leaving 8 bases unmatched. The CDR3 runs to 15 residues. The germline gives CDR1 MNHEY, CDR2 SVGEGT. DNA of the CDR3: TGTGCCAGCAGCCTAATTGGGACAGGGGGCGATGAGCAGTTCTTC. It codes for CASSLIGTGGDEQFF.

This clone was recorded a few times. V and J are TRBV7-2 and TRBJ2-7; 7 positions agree with TRBD1. The CDR3 covers 13 residues. Unmatched junction bases numbered 3, after V lost 4 bases and J lost 3 bases. Germline CDR1 SGHTA, CDR2 FQGNSA. CDR3 loop: CASSSRTGYEQYF. The CDR3 nucleotides are TGTGCCAGCAGCTCTAGGACAGGCTACGAGCAGTACTTC.

The chain employs TRBV2 and TRBJ2-7, with 7 positions matching TRBD1. V dropped 6 bases and J dropped 1; count of bases not matched to a gene: 6. Germline values: CDR1 SNHLY, CDR2 FYNNEI. The CDR3 is 14 amino acids. In DNA form, the CDR3 reads TGTGCCAGCAGCACCGGGGACAGATCCTACGAGCAGTACTTC. This gives the protein CASSTGDRSYEQYF.

V usage is TRBV3-1 (or the pseudogene TRBV3-2) and J usage is TRBJ1-2, with D possibly being TRBD1 (5 bases). Germline CDR1 reads LGHDT; CDR2 reads YNNKEL (reference sequence). The CDR3 consists of 15 residues. V was pared by 4 bases and J by 8 bases, with 20 bases between. For the CDR3, the DNA is TGTGCCAGCAGCCCTAGGGACTTCCCCTGGAGCGGCTACACCTTC. Translating it yields CASSPRDFPWSGYTF.

This sequence joins TRBV3-1 (or the pseudogene TRBV3-2) and TRBJ2-7; TRBD2 is a possible D gene (5 bases). CDR1 and CDR2 from the germline V gene are LGHDT and YNNKEL (reference sequence). This CDR3 is built from 14 residues. With 2 bases removed from V and 2 bases from J, the gap between germline ends came to 10 bases. CDR3 coding DNA: TGTGCCAGCAGCCAACAAATGACTACCTACGAGCAGTACTTC. The encoded protein is CASSQQMTTYEQYF.

The rearrangement links TRBV4-2 to TRBJ1-1; D is unresolved. Trimming pared 1 base from V and 4 bases from J, leaving 10 bases between. This CDR3 spans 14 amino acids. Germline V gene lookup returns CDR1 LGHNA and CDR2 YNFKEQ. The CDR3 reads CASSQVVRGTEAFF. CDR3 DNA: TGTGCCAGCAGCCAAGTGGTACGGGGCACTGAAGCTTTCTTT.

The chain couples TRBV5-1 to TRBJ1-2, with D perhaps matching TRBD1 (6 bases). V gave up 4 bases and J gave up 13 bases, with 20 bases separating them. Germline V gives CDR1 SGHRS, CDR2 YFSETQ. This CDR3 has 13 residues. This CDR3 reads CASSRQGQSVSTF. The CDR3, as DNA: TGCGCCAGCAGCCGCCAGGGACAATCGGTATCCACCTTC.

Here the CDR3 reads CASSVGVAAQSREQYF. The CDR3 region has the DNA TGTGCCAGCAGCGTAGGTGTAGCGGCCCAGTCAAGGGAGCAGTACTTC. V and J are TRBV9 and TRBJ2-7; weak D call: TRBD2 (6 bases). Germline V gives CDR1 SGDLS, CDR2 YYNGEE. V lost 0 bases to trimming and J lost 7 bases, with 20 bases between them. CDR3 size: 16 residues.

The CDR3 DNA sequence: TGTGCCAGCAGCGTAGGAAGGGGGACATGGGAGAATGGCACTGAAGCTTTCTTT. The encoded protein is CASSVGRGTWENGTEAFF. The chain employs TRBV9 and TRBJ1-1; perhaps TRBD1 as D (6 bases). V dropped 0 bases and J dropped 4 bases, with 22 bases sitting between them. This CDR3 has 18 amino acids. Per the germline V gene, CDR1 is SGDLS and CDR2 is YYNGEE.

The J gene is TRBJ1-1, the V gene TRBV19; D gene unclear. This CDR3 comprises 17 residues. The ends were cut back, 7 bases at V and 0 bases at J, with 21 bases in the middle. Per the germline V gene, CDR1 is LNHDA and CDR2 is SQIVND (reference sequence). CDR3 bases: TGTGCCAGTATCGACCAAATGGCAGCAACTATGAACACTGAAGCTTTCTTT. Translated: CASIDQMAATMNTEAFF.

CDR3 protein: CASRRRDTYYEQYF. The CDR3 DNA reads TGTGCCAGCAGGCGCCGGGACACCTACTACGAGCAGTACTTC. The chain joins TRBV7-2 to TRBJ2-7; perhaps TRBD1 as D (6 bases). The CDR3 has 14 amino acids. Germline CDR1 SGHTA, CDR2 FQGNSA. V was trimmed by 6 bases and J by 3 bases, leaving 15 bases between them. Filled out from reference TRBV7-2 and TRBJ2-7, the complete variable domain reads GAGVSQSPSNKVTEKGKDVELRCDPISGHTALYWYRQSLGQGLEFLIYFQGNSAPDKSGLPSDRFSAERTGGSVSTLTIQRTQQEDSAVYLCASRRRDTYYEQYFGPGTRLTVT.

V is TRBV11-2 and J is TRBJ2-5; a weak D match, TRBD2 (6 bases). Germline V gives CDR1 SGHAT, CDR2 FQNNGV. The CDR3 totals 14 residues. Between the trimmed V and J ends, which lost 5 bases and 0 bases, there was a span of 10 bases. The CDR3: CASSVGLYQETQYF. The CDR3 DNA reads as TGTGCCAGCAGCGTGGGACTTTACCAAGAGACCCAGTACTTC. Full variable domain (rest looked up from reference TRBV11-2 and TRBJ2-5): EAGVAQSPRYKIIEKRQSVAFWCNPISGHATLYWYQQILGQGPKLLIQFQNNGVVDDSQLPKDRFSAERLKGVDSTLKIQPAKLEDSAVYLCASSVGLYQETQYFGPGTRLLVL.

The V gene is TRBV28, the J gene TRBJ2-7; 9 bases agree with TRBD1. Germline V gene data show CDR1 as MDHEN and CDR2 as SYDVKM. CDR3 length: 17 residues. V gave up 1 base and J gave up 2 bases; unmatched junction bases: 9. For the CDR3, the DNA is TGTGCCAGCAGTTTATCCCCGGGACAGGGAAGAACCTACGAGCAGTACTTC. This sequence encodes CASSLSPGQGRTYEQYF. Using reference TRBV28 and TRBJ2-7 for the parts outside the CDR3, the full variable domain is DVKVTQSSRYLVKRTGEKVFLECVQDMDHENMFWYRQDPGLGLRLIYFSYDVKMKEKGDIPEGYSVSREKKERFSLILESASTNQTSMYLCASSLSPGQGRTYEQYFGPGTRLTVT.

The chain employs TRBV30 and TRBJ1-2, with 7 nucleotides matching TRBD1. CDR3 length: 11 residues. V lost 5 bases, J lost 10 bases, and 7 bases stayed unmatched. Per the germline V gene, CDR1 is GTSNPN and CDR2 is SVGIG (reference sequence). Written as DNA, the CDR3 is TGTGCCTGGGGGGGACAGTCCGCCTACACCTTC. This encodes CAWGGQSAYTF.

The CDR3 reads CASREMRVGLNAGELFF. Written as DNA, the CDR3 is TGTGCCAGTAGGGAAATGCGAGTCGGGTTAAACGCCGGGGAGCTGTTTTTT. This chain joins TRBV19 and TRBJ2-2; D gene ambiguous. Germline values: CDR1 LNHDA, CDR2 SQIVND (reference sequence). CDR3 length: 17 amino acids. Trimming shortened V by 6 bases and J by 6 bases, and 23 bases separated the two germline ends.